This T cell receptor (beta chain) was found in a study of T cell responses to AZD1222 COVID-19 vaccine. Study in general: Second-dose intervals near 4 or 12 weeks were combined. Study conclusions and caveats: Reports indicate that nearly half of spike-specific TCRs are directed at unmutated variant regions. Repertoire sampling was restricted to post-peak T cell response timepoints. Only a handful of individuals given AZD1222 were seropositive at baseline.

CDR3 length: 14 residues. The germline gives CDR1 SEHNR, CDR2 FQNEAQ (reference sequence). V lost 7 bases and J lost 1, with 13 bases in between. TCRdb's table, derived via immunoSEQ multiplex PCR, lists solely in-frame clones and lacks some. Of about 140,000 clones in the sample, roughly 89% were seen once. This clone occurred a few times. Its antigen remains unknown. The TCR originated in an adult in good health. This specimen was peripheral blood, taken on day 0 of AZD1222 vaccination. The chain has TRBV7-9 and TRBJ1-1; D gene ambiguous. The CDR3, as DNA: TGTGCCAGCATGCCGACCCGATGGAACACTGAAGCTTTCTTT. This gives the protein CASMPTRWNTEAFF.